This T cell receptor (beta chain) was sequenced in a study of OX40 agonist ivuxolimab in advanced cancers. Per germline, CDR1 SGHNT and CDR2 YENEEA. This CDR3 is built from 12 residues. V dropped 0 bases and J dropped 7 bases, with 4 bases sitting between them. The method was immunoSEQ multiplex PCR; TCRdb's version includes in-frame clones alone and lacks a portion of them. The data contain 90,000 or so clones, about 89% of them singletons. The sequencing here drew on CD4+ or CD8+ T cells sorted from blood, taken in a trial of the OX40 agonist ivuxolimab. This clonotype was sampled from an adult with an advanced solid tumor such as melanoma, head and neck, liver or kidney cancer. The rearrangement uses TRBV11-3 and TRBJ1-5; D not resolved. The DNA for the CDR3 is TGTGCCAGCAGCTTAGACGGCCAGCCCCAGCATTTT. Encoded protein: CASSLDGQPQHF. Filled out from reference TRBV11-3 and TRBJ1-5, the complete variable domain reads EAGVVQSPRYKIIEKKQPVAFWCNPISGHNTLYWYLQNLGQGPELLIRYENEEAVDDSQLPKDRFSAERLKGVDSTLKIQPAELGDSAVYLCASSLDGQPQHFGDGTRLSIL.